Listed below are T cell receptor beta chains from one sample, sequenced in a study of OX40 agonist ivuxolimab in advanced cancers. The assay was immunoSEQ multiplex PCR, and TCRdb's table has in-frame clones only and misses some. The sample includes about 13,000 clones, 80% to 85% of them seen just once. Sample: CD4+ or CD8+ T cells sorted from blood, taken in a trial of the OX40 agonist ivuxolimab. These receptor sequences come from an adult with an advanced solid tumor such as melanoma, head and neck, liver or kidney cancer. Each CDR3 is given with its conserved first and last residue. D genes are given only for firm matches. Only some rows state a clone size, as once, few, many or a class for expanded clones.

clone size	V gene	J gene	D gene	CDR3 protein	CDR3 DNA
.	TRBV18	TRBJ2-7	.	CASSPGNYEQYF	TGTGCCAGCTCACCGGGGAACTACGAGCAGTACTTC
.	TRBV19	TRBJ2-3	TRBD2	CASKGLAGFDTQYF	TGTGCCAGTAAGGGACTAGCGGGCTTCGATACGCAGTATTTT
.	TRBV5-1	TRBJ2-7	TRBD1	CASSQTGKMGPEQYF	TGCGCCAGCAGCCAGACAGGGAAAATGGGTCCCGAGCAGTACTTC
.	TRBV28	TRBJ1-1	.	CASSYGGGTEAFF	TGTGCCAGCAGTTATGGGGGGGGAACTGAAGCTTTCTTT
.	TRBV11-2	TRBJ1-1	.	CASGTGEAFF	TGTGCCAGCGGAACAGGTGAAGCTTTCTTT
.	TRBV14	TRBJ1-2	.	CASSQGTVYGYTF	TGTGCCAGCAGCCAAGGGACGGTCTATGGCTACACCTTC
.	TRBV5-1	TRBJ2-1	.	CASSFSEAGTYLSGEQFF	TGCGCCAGCAGCTTTTCCGAAGCCGGGACGTATCTTTCGGGTGAGCAGTTCTTC
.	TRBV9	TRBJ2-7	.	CASSFRGGGEYEQYF	TGTGCCAGCAGCTTCCGAGGGGGGGGCGAGTACGAGCAGTACTTC
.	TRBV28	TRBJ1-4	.	CASSLGYSLNEKLFF	TGTGCCAGCAGTTTAGGCTACAGTCTTAATGAAAAACTGTTTTTT
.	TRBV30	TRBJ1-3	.	CAWSIGYTIYF	TGTGCCTGGTCTATTGGATACACCATATATTTT
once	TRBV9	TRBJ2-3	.	CASSVEGIDTQYF	TGTGCCAGCAGCGTAGAAGGGATAGATACGCAGTATTTT
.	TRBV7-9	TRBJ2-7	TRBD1	CASSSGQGAYYEQYF	TGTGCCAGCAGCTCAGGACAGGGCGCCTACTACGAGCAGTACTTC
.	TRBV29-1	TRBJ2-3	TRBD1	CSAGTGAADTQYF	TGCAGCGCCGGGACAGGGGCTGCAGATACGCAGTATTTT
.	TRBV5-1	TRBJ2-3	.	CASSLEFQGGDTQYF	TGCGCCAGCAGCTTGGAGTTCCAGGGGGGAGATACGCAGTATTTT
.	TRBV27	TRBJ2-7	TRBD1	CASSPTTGAYEQYF	TGTGCCAGCAGTCCGACGACAGGGGCCTACGAGCAGTACTTC